This T cell receptor (beta chain) is drawn from a study of siplizumab effects on memory and regulatory T cells. Per individual sample, about 10^5 TCR templates were assayed. Assay: immunoSEQ multiplex PCR; the TCRdb copy retains only in-frame clones and omits some. The data contain around 95,000 clones, roughly 93% of them singletons. As for this clone: As yet, its antigen is unknown.

General observations from the study: Controls had 25% to 30% Treg-derived mappable alloreactive CD4+ clones on average, versus approximately 70% with siplizumab. The majority of clones, roughly 75-96% of proliferating CD4+ or CD8+ clones, lacked an assignable naive or memory phenotype. Assignment to unstimulated subsets succeeded for only a minor fraction of the alloreactive clones.

This CDR3 is built from 15 residues. Trimming pared 0 bases from V and 5 bases from J, leaving 11 bases between. Germline-derived CDR1 and CDR2 are LGHNA and YNFKEQ. The sequencing input was non-Treg CD4+ T cells sorted from blood. The source is a human donor in good health. The J gene is TRBJ1-5, the V gene TRBV4-2; perhaps TRBD1 as D (5 bases). The CDR3 reads CASSQDGGFHQPQHF. The CDR3 region has the DNA TGTGCCAGCAGCCAAGATGGGGGTTTCCATCAGCCCCAGCATTTT.